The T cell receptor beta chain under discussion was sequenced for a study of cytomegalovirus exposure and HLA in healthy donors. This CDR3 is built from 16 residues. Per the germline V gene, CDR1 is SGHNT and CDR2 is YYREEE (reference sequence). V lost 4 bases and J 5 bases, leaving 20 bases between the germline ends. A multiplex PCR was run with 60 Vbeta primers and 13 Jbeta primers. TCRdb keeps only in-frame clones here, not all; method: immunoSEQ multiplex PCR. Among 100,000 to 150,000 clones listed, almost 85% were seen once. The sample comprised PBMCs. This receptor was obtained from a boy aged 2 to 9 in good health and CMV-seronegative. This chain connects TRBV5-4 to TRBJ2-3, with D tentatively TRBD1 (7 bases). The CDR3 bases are TGTGCCAGCAGCCCAGGTATGGCAGGGGGAGGAGATACGCAGTATTTT. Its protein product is CASSPGMAGGGDTQYF.